A selection of T cell receptor beta chains follows, all from one sample in a study of T cells in localized non-small cell lung cancer. Method: immunoSEQ multiplex PCR; TCRdb's copy keeps in-frame clones and lacks some. The profile shows about 62,000 clones, roughly four fifths of them singletons. The sequencing here drew on PBMCs, taken before any cancer treatment. The receptors shown here come from a man aged 35 to 69 with stage II lung adenocarcinoma. The CDR3 runs from the conserved cysteine through the conserved F or W. Rows give clone size only sometimes, using once, few, many, or a class for an expanded clone.

>TRBJ1-2|TRBV19|few
CASSTTGWDGYTF
>TRBJ2-7|TRBV5-1|.
CASSLVPGGHEQYF
>TRBJ2-1|TRBV6-5|.
CASSSRGMRQFF
>TRBJ2-5|TRBV21-1|.
CASSPPAGTGETQYF
>TRBJ2-1|TRBV7-2|.
CASSGRGGQTSYNEQFF
>TRBJ1-1|TRBV7-6|.
CASSFGRTTEAFF
>TRBJ2-6|TRBV14|few
CASSLLGPPGANVLTF
>TRBJ2-7|TRBV11-2|.
CASSLGIASYEQYF
>TRBJ2-7|TRBV6-5|.
CASRPDRASYEQYF
>TRBJ1-5|TRBV19|medium-sized
CASTQQGQPQHF
>TRBJ1-3|TRBV11-2|.
CASSPGDLMGNTIYF
>TRBJ2-1|TRBV10-3|.
CAISRGGNEQFF
>TRBJ2-7|TRBV5-1|once
CASSRGGVAGAYEQYF
>TRBJ2-1|TRBV29-1|.
CSAYRGGDEQFF
>TRBJ2-1|TRBV6-1|.
CASTGSYNEQFF
>TRBJ1-4|TRBV5-1|.
CASSFGNTGGNEKLFF
>TRBJ2-7|TRBV28|few
CASRPRLAGQTPEQYF
>TRBJ2-2|TRBV5-6|few
CASSLSVGELFF
>TRBJ2-7|TRBV5-1|few
CASSFGGVTLYEQYF
>TRBJ1-1|TRBV5-1|once
CASSSQGVGTEAFF
>TRBJ2-7|TRBV6-6|.
CASSWSDGDYEQYF
>TRBJ1-1|TRBV6-1|.
CASSIWDGQNTEAFF
>TRBJ1-2|TRBV5-1|.
CASSLARGANDGYTF
>TRBJ2-5|TRBV7-2|.
CASSLAGRKETQYF
>TRBJ2-7|TRBV29-1|once
CSVGGPSAYSYEQYF
>TRBJ2-1|TRBV27|.
CATRRTGAYNEQFF
>TRBJ2-1|TRBV4-1|.
CPFSGSGNNEQFF
>TRBJ2-3|TRBV5-1|.
CASSLSNLHADTQYF
>TRBJ2-1|TRBV11-2|.
CASSYSRNNEQFF
>TRBJ2-2|TRBV7-8|.
CASSLWPLAGGNTGELFF
>TRBJ1-2|TRBV2|.
CASTSLGQGNYGYTF
>TRBJ1-3|TRBV7-2|.
CASSPAGTLNTIYF
>TRBJ2-7|TRBV4-1|.
CASSQGGYGVSYEQYF
>TRBJ2-7|TRBV19|.
CASSITGTRYSYEQYF
>TRBJ1-3|TRBV11-2|.
CASSLEFGNTIYF
>TRBJ2-5|TRBV4-1|.
CASSQDTRLRGTQYF
>TRBJ1-1|TRBV27|once
CASSFRTTNTEAFF
>TRBJ1-4|TRBV7-9|.
CASSHDGRGGNEKLFF
>TRBJ2-1|TRBV5-1|.
CASSTTAEQFF
>TRBJ2-7|TRBV14|.
CASSQDELIYEQYF
>TRBJ1-4|TRBV28|.
CASSLGLNEKLFF
>TRBJ1-5|TRBV2|once
CASSIQGNNQPQHF
>TRBJ2-7|TRBV19|.
CASSIGLGPPEAYEQYF
>TRBJ1-2|TRBV7-2|few
CASSLPGQTFGYTF
>TRBJ1-5|TRBV15|.
CATSRDPGDQPQHF
>TRBJ2-6|TRBV7-9|.
CASSPTTSTGANVLTF
>TRBJ1-3|TRBV7-8|.
CASSFGLRGTGNTIYF
>TRBJ2-7|TRBV7-2|.
CASSSPDRGAYEQYF
>TRBJ2-7|TRBV7-2|.
CASSLTSEVSYEQYF